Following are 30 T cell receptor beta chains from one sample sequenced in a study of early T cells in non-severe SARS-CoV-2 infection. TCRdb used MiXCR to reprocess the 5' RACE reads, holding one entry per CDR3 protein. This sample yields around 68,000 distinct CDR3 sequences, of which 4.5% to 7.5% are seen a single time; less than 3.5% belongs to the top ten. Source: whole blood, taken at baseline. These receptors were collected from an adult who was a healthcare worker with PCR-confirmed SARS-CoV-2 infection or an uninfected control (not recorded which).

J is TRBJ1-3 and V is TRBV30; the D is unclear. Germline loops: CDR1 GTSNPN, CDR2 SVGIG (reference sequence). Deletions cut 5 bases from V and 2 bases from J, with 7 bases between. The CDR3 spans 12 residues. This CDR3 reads CAWGPTGNTIYF. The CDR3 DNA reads TGTGCCTGGGGCCCTACTGGAAACACCATATATTTT.

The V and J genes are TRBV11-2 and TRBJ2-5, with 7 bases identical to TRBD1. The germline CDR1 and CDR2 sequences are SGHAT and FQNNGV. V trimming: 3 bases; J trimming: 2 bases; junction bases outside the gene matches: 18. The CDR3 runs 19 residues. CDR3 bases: TGTGCCAGCAGCTTCCCCGGGACAGATATGAACCACTATCAAGAGACCCAGTACTTC. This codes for CASSFPGTDMNHYQETQYF.

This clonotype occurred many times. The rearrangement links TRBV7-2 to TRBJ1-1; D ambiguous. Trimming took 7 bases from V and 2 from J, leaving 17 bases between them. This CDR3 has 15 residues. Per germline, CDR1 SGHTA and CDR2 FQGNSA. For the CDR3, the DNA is TGTGCCAGCATCTTCATTCCTGGCGGAAACACTGAAGCTTTCTTT. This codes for CASIFIPGGNTEAFF. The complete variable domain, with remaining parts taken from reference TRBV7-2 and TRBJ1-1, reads GAGVSQSPSNKVTEKGKDVELRCDPISGHTALYWYRQSLGQGLEFLIYFQGNSAPDKSGLPSDRFSAERTGGSVSTLTIQRTQQEDSAVYLCASIFIPGGNTEAFFGQGTRLTVV.

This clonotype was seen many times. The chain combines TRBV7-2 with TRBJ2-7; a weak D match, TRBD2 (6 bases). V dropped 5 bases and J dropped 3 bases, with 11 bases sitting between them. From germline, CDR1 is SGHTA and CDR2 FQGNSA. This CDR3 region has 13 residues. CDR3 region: CASSGTLIYEQYF. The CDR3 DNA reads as TGTGCCAGCAGCGGGACTCTTATCTACGAGCAGTACTTC.

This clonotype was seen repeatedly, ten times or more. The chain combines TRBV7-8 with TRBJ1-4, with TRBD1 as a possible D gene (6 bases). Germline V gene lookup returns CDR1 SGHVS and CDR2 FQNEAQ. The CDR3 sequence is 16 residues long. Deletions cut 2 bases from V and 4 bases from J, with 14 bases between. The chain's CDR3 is CASSLYQDSSNEKLFF. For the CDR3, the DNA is TGTGCCAGCAGCTTATATCAGGACAGTAGTAATGAAAAACTGTTTTTT.

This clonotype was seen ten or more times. The CDR3 reads CASTLGTQNYGYTF. DNA of the CDR3: TGTGCCAGTACCCTCGGGACACAAAACTATGGCTACACCTTC. The chain recombines TRBV19 with TRBJ1-2; the D gene is possibly TRBD1 (6 bases). The germline CDR1 and CDR2 sequences are LNHDA and SQIVND (reference sequence). This CDR3 contains 14 residues. V was cut by 7 bases and J by 2 bases, with 14 bases left in between.

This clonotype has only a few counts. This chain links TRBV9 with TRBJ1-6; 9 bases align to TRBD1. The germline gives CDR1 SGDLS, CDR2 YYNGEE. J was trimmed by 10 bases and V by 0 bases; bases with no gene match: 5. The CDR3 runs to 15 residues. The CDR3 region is CASSVAGTGKSPLHF. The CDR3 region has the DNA TGTGCCAGCAGCGTAGCGGGGACAGGGAAATCACCCCTCCACTTT.

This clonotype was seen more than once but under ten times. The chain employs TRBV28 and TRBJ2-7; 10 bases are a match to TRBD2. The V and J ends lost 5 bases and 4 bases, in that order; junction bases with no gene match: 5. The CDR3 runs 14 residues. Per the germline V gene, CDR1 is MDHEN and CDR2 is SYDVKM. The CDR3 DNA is TGTGCCAGCAGTAGAGCGGGAGGGCCTTACGAGCAGTACTTC. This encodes CASSRAGGPYEQYF.

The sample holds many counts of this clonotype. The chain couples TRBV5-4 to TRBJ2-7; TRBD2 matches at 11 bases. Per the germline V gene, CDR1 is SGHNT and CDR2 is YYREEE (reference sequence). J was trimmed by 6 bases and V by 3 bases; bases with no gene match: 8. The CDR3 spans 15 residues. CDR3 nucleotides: TGTGCCAGCAGCTCCATAGCGGGAGGGCTTATCGAGCAGTACTTC. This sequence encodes CASSSIAGGLIEQYF.

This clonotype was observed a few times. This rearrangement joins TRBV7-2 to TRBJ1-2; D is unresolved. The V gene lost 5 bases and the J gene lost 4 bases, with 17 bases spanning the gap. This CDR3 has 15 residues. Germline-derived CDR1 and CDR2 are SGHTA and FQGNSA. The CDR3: CASSPEGRRTYGYTF. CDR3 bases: TGTGCCAGCAGCCCCGAGGGTCGCAGGACCTATGGCTACACCTTC.

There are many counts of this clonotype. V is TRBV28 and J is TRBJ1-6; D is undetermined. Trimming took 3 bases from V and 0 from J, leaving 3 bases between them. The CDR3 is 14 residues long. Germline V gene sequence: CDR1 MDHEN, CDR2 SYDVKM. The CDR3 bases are TGTGCCAGCAGTTTCCCCTCCTATAATTCACCCCTCCACTTT. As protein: CASSFPSYNSPLHF.

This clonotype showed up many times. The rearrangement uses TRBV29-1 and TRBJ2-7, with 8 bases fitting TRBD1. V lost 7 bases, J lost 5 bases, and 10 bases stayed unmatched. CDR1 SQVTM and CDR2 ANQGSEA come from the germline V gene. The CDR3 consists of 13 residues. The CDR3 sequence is CSARRTGINEQYF. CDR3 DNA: TGCAGCGCCCGTCGGACAGGGATCAACGAGCAGTACTTC.

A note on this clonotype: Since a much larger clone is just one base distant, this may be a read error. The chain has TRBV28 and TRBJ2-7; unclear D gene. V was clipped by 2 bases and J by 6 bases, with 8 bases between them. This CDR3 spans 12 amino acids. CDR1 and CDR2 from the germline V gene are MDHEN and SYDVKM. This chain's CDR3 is CASSLGYAEQYF. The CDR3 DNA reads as TGTGCCAGCAGTTTAGGGTACGCCGAGCAGTACTTC.

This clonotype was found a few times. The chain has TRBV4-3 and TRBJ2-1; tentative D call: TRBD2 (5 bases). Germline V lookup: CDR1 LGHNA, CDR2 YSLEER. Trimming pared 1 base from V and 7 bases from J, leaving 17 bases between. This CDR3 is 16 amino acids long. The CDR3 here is CASSQGRTDLWNEQFF. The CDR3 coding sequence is TGCGCCAGCAGCCAAGGCCGGACTGACCTTTGGAATGAGCAGTTCTTC.

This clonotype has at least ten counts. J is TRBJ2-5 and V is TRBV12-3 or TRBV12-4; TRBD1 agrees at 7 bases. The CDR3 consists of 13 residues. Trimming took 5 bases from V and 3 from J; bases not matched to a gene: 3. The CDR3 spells CASSQGTEETQYF. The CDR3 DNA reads TGTGCCAGCAGTCAAGGGACAGAAGAGACCCAGTACTTC.

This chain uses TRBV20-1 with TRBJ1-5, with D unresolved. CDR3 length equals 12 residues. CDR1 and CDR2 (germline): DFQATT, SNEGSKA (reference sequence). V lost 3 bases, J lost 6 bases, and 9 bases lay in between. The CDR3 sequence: CSASEGAQPQHF. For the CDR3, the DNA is TGCAGTGCTAGTGAGGGTGCTCAGCCCCAGCATTTT.

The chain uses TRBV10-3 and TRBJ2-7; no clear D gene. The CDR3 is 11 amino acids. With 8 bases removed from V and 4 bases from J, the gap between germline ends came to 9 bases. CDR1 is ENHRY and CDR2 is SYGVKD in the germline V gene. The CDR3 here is CAIGRSYEQYF. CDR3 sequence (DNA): TGTGCCATCGGTCGGTCTTACGAGCAGTACTTC.

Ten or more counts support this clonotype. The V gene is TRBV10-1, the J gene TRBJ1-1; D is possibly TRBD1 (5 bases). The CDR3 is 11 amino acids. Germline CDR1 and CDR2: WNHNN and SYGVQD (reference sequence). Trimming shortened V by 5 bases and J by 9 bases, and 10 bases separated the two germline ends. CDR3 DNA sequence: TGCGCCAGCAGTTCTGAGGGGCAAGCTTTCTTT. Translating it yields CASSSEGQAFF.

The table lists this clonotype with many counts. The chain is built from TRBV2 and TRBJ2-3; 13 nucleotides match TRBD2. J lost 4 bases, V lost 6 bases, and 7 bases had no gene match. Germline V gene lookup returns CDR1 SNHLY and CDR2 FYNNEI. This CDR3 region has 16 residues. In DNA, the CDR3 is TGTGCCAGCAGGGAGACTAGCGGGAGGCGGGCAGATACGCAGTATTTT. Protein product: CASRETSGRRADTQYF.

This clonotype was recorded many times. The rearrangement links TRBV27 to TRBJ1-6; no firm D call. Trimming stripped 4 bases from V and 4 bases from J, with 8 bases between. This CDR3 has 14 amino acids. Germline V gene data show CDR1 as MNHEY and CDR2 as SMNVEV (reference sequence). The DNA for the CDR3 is TGTGCCAGCAGTTATGGGGTTTATAATTCACCCCTCCACTTT. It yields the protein CASSYGVYNSPLHF.

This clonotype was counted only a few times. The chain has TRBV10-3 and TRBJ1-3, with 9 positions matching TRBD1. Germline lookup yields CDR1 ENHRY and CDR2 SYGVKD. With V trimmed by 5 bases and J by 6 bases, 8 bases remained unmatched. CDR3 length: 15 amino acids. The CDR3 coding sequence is TGTGCCATCAGTTGGGACAGGGACCCTGAAAACACCATATATTTT. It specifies CAISWDRDPENTIYF.

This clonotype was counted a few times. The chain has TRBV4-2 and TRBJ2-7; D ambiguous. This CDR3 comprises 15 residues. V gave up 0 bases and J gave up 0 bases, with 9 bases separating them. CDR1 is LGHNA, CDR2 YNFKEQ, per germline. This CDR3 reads CASSQERTSSYEQYF. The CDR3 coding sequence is TGTGCCAGCAGCCAAGAGAGAACCAGCTCCTACGAGCAGTACTTC.

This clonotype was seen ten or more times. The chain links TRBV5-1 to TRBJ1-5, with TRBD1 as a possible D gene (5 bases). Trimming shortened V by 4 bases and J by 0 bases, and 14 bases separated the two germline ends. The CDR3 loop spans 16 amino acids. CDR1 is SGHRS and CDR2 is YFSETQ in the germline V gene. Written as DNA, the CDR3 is TGCGCCAGCAGCCCCCAGGGCCCATATAGCAATCAGCCCCAGCATTTT. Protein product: CASSPQGPYSNQPQHF.

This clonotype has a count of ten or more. The CDR3 nucleotides are TGTGCCTGGAGTAAAGGGGACAATCAGCCCCAGCATTTT. Protein product: CAWSKGDNQPQHF. The gene calls are TRBV30 and TRBJ1-5; D is possibly TRBD1 (5 bases). The V end was cut by 2 bases, the J end by 3 bases, with 8 bases between. Per germline, CDR1 GTSNPN and CDR2 SVGIG (reference sequence). The CDR3 spans 13 residues.

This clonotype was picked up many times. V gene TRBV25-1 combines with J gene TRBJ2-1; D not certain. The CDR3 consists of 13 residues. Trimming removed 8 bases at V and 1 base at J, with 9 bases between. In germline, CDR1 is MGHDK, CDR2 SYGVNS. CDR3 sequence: CASFIESYNEQFF. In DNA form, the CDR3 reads TGTGCCAGCTTCATAGAGTCCTACAATGAGCAGTTCTTC.

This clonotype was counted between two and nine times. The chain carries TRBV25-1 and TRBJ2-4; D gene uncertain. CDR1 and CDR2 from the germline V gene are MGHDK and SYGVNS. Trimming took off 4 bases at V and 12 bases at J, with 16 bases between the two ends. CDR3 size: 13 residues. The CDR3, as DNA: TGTGCCAGCAGTGCAGGAATCTCGCATTATCAGTACTTC. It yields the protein CASSAGISHYQYF.

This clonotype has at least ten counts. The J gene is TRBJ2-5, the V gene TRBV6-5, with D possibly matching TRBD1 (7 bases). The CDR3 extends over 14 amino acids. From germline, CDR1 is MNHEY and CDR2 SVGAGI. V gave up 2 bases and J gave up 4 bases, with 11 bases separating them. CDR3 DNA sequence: TGTGCCAGCAGTTACGTCCAGGGGGGAGAGACCCAGTACTTC. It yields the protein CASSYVQGGETQYF.

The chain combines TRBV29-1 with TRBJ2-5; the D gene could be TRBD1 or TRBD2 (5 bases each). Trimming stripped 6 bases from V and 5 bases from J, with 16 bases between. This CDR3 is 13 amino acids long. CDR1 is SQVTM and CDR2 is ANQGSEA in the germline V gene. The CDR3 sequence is CSVVMGPTETQYF. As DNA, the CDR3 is TGCAGCGTCGTAATGGGACCCACGGAGACCCAGTACTTC.

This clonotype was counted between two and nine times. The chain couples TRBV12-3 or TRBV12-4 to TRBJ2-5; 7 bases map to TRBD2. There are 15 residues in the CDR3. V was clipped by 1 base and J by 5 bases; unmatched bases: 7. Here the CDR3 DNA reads TGTGCCAGCAGTTTAGTAGGGCGGGAGAGGGAGACCCAGTACTTC. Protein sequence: CASSLVGRERETQYF.

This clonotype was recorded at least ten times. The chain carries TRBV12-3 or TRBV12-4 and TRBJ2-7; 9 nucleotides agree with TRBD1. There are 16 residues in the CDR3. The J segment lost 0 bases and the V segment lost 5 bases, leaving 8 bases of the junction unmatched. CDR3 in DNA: TGTGCCAGCAGTCCGGGGACAGGGAGGTCCTCCTACGAGCAGTACTTC. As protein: CASSPGTGRSSYEQYF.